These T cell receptor beta chains were read from a single sample in a study of shared clonotypes between healthy human individuals. The protocol was immunoSEQ multiplex PCR, while the TCRdb copy is restricted to in-frame clones and leaves out a portion. There are around 500,000 clones in the sample; 60% to 85% occur only once, and 13% lies in the top ten. Sample: PBMCs. Every receptor here comes from a woman aged 35 to 49 in good health. Some clones in this sample may be carry-over from other donors' samples. The CDR3 runs from the conserved cysteine through the conserved F or W. The order of the fields is J gene, V gene, D gene, clone size, CDR3 DNA, CDR3 protein. A D gene is named only where the DNA matches it firmly. The size field is filled for only some rows; it gives once, few, many or a size class.

TRBJ1-6 TRBV4-1 . . TGCGCCAGCAGCCAGTTCGGACGGCCGAATTCACCCCTCCACTTT CASSQFGRPNSPLHF
TRBJ2-7 TRBV2 . . TGTGCCAGCAGAGGCTGGGGACCCTACGAGCAGTACTTC CASRGWGPYEQYF
TRBJ2-3 TRBV5-1 . . TGCGCCAGCACCCCCGGGGATCCTACAGATACGCAGTATTTT CASTPGDPTDTQYF
TRBJ2-3 TRBV7-9 TRBD2 . TGTGCCAGCAGCTTAGCGGGGAGGGACCCGTCAGATACGCAGTATTTT CASSLAGRDPSDTQYF
TRBJ2-2 TRBV12-1 . many TGTGCCAGCAGCTTTTGTGGACAGCCGAACACCGGGGAGCTGTTTTTT CASSFCGQPNTGELFF
TRBJ1-5 TRBV7-2 . . TGTGCCAGCAGCTTCGACAGCGGCAATCAGCCCCAGCATTTT CASSFDSGNQPQHF
TRBJ2-7 TRBV7-3 . . TGTGCCAGCAGCTTAGATGGGGCCTCCGACGAGCAGTACTTC CASSLDGASDEQYF
TRBJ2-7 TRBV28 . . TGTGCCAGCAGGGAGACAGGTAGAGTCTCCTACGAGCAGTACTTC CASRETGRVSYEQYF
TRBJ2-1 TRBV6-5 . . TGTGCCAGCAGTTCCTATTACAATGAGCAGTTCTTC CASSSYYNEQFF
TRBJ2-2 TRBV5-6 . . TGTGCCAGCAGCTCGGGGACGATGGGATACCGGAAGACCGGGGAGCTGTTTTTT CASSSGTMGYRKTGELFF
TRBJ1-1 TRBV5-1 . . TGCGCCAGCCGAGATGTGAACGCCGCGTTTGAAGCTTTCTTT CASRDVNAAFEAFF
TRBJ2-7 TRBV7-8 TRBD2 few TGTGCCAGCAGCTTAGCCGTAGCGGGGATCTACGAGCAGTACTTC CASSLAVAGIYEQYF
TRBJ1-2 TRBV19 . . TGTGCCAGTAGCATAGGCGGCGAGCTGGGGTATGGCTACACCTTC CASSIGGELGYGYTF
TRBJ2-7 TRBV7-6 . few TGTGCCAGCAGCTTAGGGCAGGGCCCCACCTACGAGCAGTACTTC CASSLGQGPTYEQYF
TRBJ2-7 TRBV7-2 . few TGTGCCAGCAGCAAGACACCCTCCTACGAGCAGTACTTC CASSKTPSYEQYF
TRBJ2-7 TRBV10-1 . . TGCGCCAGCAGTGTCCAGGTAGTCGGCGAGCAGTACTTC CASSVQVVGEQYF
TRBJ2-3 TRBV5-6 TRBD2 . TGTGCCAGCAGCGCACTGGGACTAGCGGGAAGTACAGATACGCAGTATTTT CASSALGLAGSTDTQYF
TRBJ1-2 TRBV11-2 . few TGTGCCAGCAGCCTCAGGGCTAACTATGGCTACACCTTC CASSLRANYGYTF
TRBJ1-1 TRBV27 . few TGTGCCAGCAGCTCCCGAGGACTAAGGAGGAACACTGAAGCTTTCTTT CASSSRGLRRNTEAFF
TRBJ2-7 TRBV4-2 . . TGTGCCAGCAGGGATTTACGACAGTCCTCCTACGAGCAGTACTTC CASRDLRQSSYEQYF
TRBJ2-7 TRBV9 TRBD2 few TGTGCCAGCAGCGCCGGGACTAGCGGGGACTCCTACGAGCAGTACTTC CASSAGTSGDSYEQYF
TRBJ2-6 TRBV6-6 . . TGTGCCAGCTCCTCCCCCAGGTCTGGGGCCAACGTCCTGACTTTC CASSSPRSGANVLTF
TRBJ1-2 TRBV11-2 TRBD1 . TGTGCCAGCAGCATACGGACAGGGGCGGCGAAAATATATGGCTACACCTTC CASSIRTGAAKIYGYTF
TRBJ2-7 TRBV28 . . TGTGCCAGCAGCAAGACTAGGTCGAGGTACGAGCAGTACTTC CASSKTRSRYEQYF
TRBJ2-2 TRBV4-3 TRBD2 . TGCGCCAGCAGCCAAGATTTGTCGCTAGCGGAAATTACGAACACCGGGGAGCTGTTTTTT CASSQDLSLAEITNTGELFF
TRBJ2-1 TRBV10-3 TRBD2 . TGTGCCATCAAGACTAGCGGGAACGTCTCCTACAATGAGCAGTTCTTC CAIKTSGNVSYNEQFF